This T cell receptor (beta chain) was obtained from a study of CD8 T cell repertoires and HIV-1 epitope variants. Study details: T cells were stimulated with Twenty-five Gag and Nef peptides separately. 1M T cells were kept uncultured as a baseline. Study-level findings and limits: Of nine antigen-specific beta clonotypes, 5 or 6 appeared to cross-react with escape variants.

By share of the sample, this clone is medium-sized. Its antigen is currently unknown. TCR beta CDR3 was sequenced at survey depth on immunoSEQ. Generated by immunoSEQ multiplex PCR, the TCRdb table keeps only in-frame clones and is missing some. The table has about 5,500 clones, 55% to 70% seen once; the top ten hold approximately 48%. The sequencing sample was made of cultured CD8+ T cells derived from PBMCs. The clonotype originates from a male donor with HIV.

CDR3 region: CASSGGQGIHQPQHF. The CDR3 DNA sequence: TGTGCCAGCAGTGGGGGGCAGGGGATACATCAGCCCCAGCATTTT. The chain has TRBV6-5 and TRBJ1-5; possibly TRBD1 for D (6 bases). Per germline, CDR1 MNHEY and CDR2 SVGAGI. This CDR3 has 15 residues. The V end was cut by 5 bases, the J end by 5 bases, with 16 bases between.